A single sample gave rise to the 15 T cell receptor beta chains below, sequenced in a study of vaccination and CD4 T cells after COVID-19. Their cognate antigens are unknown. Cultured CD4+ T cell DNA was sequenced using the Oncomine TCR Beta short-read assay. TCRdb reanalysed the PCR reads using MiXCR and keeps one entry per CDR3 protein. Of 15,000 or so distinct CDR3 sequences listed, around 50% are singletons. Time point here: late sampling 161 to 241 days after vaccination in a few convalescent patients. The treatment is: roughly 10-day PBMC culture with coronavirus spike peptide pools or control peptides (ViraFEST assay). The sequencing used CD4+ T cells from blood, cultured in vitro, collected about 7 months after SARS-CoV-2 vaccination. All receptors come from a human donor who had recovered from COVID-19.

The rearrangement uses TRBV24-1 and TRBJ1-6; unclear D gene. V was pared by 4 bases and J by 1 base, with 4 bases between. The CDR3 is 14 amino acids. Germline loops: CDR1 KGHDR, CDR2 SFDVKD. The CDR3 nucleotides are TGTGCCACCAGTGAGGGTTCCTATAATTCACCCCTCCACTTT. This codes for CATSEGSYNSPLHF.

The chain links TRBV20-1 to TRBJ2-1; 12 nucleotides match TRBD2. Germline lookup yields CDR1 DFQATT and CDR2 SNEGSKA (reference sequence). The CDR3 loop spans 14 amino acids. The J segment lost 6 bases and the V segment lost 8 bases, leaving 8 bases of the junction unmatched. The CDR3 protein is CSSRASGRANEQFF. For the CDR3, the DNA is TGCAGTTCCCGAGCTAGCGGGAGGGCCAATGAGCAGTTCTTC.

J is TRBJ2-2 and V is TRBV20-1, with 11 bases that match TRBD2. V was clipped by 1 base and J by 4 bases; unmatched bases: 11. The CDR3 spans 18 residues. The germline gives CDR1 DFQATT, CDR2 SNEGSKA (reference sequence). The DNA of the CDR3 is TGCAGTGCTAGAGGGGGAGATAGCGGGGGGGCTCTCACCGGGGAGCTGTTTTTT. This codes for CSARGGDSGGALTGELFF.

This sequence joins TRBV15 and TRBJ2-1; TRBD2 matches at 9 bases. This CDR3 is built from 15 residues. CDR1 is LNHNV, CDR2 YYDKDF, per germline (reference sequence). The J segment lost 2 bases and the V segment lost 2 bases, leaving 1 base of the junction unmatched. In nucleotides, the CDR3 is TGTGCCACCAGCAGACTAGCGGGAACCTACAATGAGCAGTTCTTC. It translates to CATSRLAGTYNEQFF.

By its share, this clonotype is medium-sized. The chain carries TRBV7-9 and TRBJ2-3, with 11 nucleotides matching TRBD2. V trimming: 3 bases; J trimming: 0 bases; junction bases outside the gene matches: 2. The CDR3 is made up of 16 amino acids. Germline CDR1 is SEHNR and CDR2 is FQNEAQ (reference sequence). The CDR3 loop reads CASSFRTSGSTDTQYF. CDR3 coding DNA: TGTGCCAGCAGCTTTAGGACTAGCGGGAGCACAGATACGCAGTATTTT. Combining the CDR3 with reference TRBV7-9 and TRBJ2-3 gives the whole variable domain DTGVSQNPRHKITKRGQNVTFRCDPISEHNRLYWYRQTLGQGPEFLTYFQNEAQLEKSRLLSDRFSAERPKGSFSTLEIQRTEQGDSAMYLCASSFRTSGSTDTQYFGPGTRLTVL.

V gene TRBV27 combines with J gene TRBJ2-5; 7 bases map to TRBD2. Germline trimming cut 5 bases from V and 2 bases from J; bases unmatched to any gene: 5. Germline CDR1 and CDR2: MNHEY and SMNVEV (reference sequence). The CDR3 consists of 14 residues. The CDR3 sequence is CASSPLAVQETQYF. The DNA for the CDR3 is TGTGCCAGCAGTCCGCTAGCGGTTCAAGAGACCCAGTACTTC.

This clonotype turned up a few times. The chain links TRBV23-1 to TRBJ1-5; 8 bases align to TRBD1. TRBV23-1 is placed among ORFs of uncertain function. The CDR3 spans 13 residues. V lost 9 bases, J lost 5 bases, and 6 bases stayed unmatched. DNA of the CDR3: TGCGCCAGAAAGGACAGGGAGGATCAGCCCCAGCATTTT. Protein product: CARKDREDQPQHF.

This chain links TRBV6-1 with TRBJ2-3, with 11 bases lining up with TRBD2. The CDR3 length is 16 residues. V was pared by 5 bases and J by 4 bases, with 8 bases of the junction left unmatched. Germline assignment: CDR1 MNHNS and CDR2 SASEGT. Here the CDR3 reads CASSKLAGGIADTQYF. In nucleotides, the CDR3 is TGTGCCAGCAGTAAATTAGCGGGAGGGATTGCAGATACGCAGTATTTT.

The gene calls are TRBV7-2 and TRBJ2-5; tentative D call: TRBD2 (6 bases). The ends were cut back, 11 bases at V and 4 bases at J, with 20 bases in the middle. CDR1 is SGHTA and CDR2 is FQGNSA in the germline V gene. The CDR3 totals 14 residues. In DNA, the CDR3 is TGTGCCGGCACCCCATATGGGGACTTAGAGACCCAGTACTTC. It is translated as CAGTPYGDLETQYF.

For this clonotype: One end of the junction does not line up with germline, which may come from a read error. The chain is built from TRBV7-2 and TRBJ2-5, with D maybe TRBD1 (5 bases). The V gene's germline CDR1 is SGHTA and CDR2 FQGNSA. The length of the CDR3 is 15 residues. In DNA form, the CDR3 reads TGTGCCAGCAGCCCGCAAGGGCAGGGTAGAGAGACCCAGCACTTC. Its protein product is CASSPQGQGRETQHF.

The chain carries TRBV27 and TRBJ2-7, with 10 nucleotides matching TRBD1. With V trimmed by 6 bases and J by 5 bases, 4 bases remained unmatched. Per the germline V gene, CDR1 is MNHEY and CDR2 is SMNVEV (reference sequence). The CDR3 consists of 13 residues. The CDR3 DNA follows: TGTGCCAGCAGCCGGGACAGGGGCCACGAGCAGTACTTC. Translation: CASSRDRGHEQYF.

Only one count was recorded for this clonotype. The chain joins TRBV29-1 to TRBJ1-5; TRBD1 matches at 8 bases. Trimming removed 7 bases from V and 7 bases from J; junction bases left unmatched: 18. Germline V gives CDR1 SQVTM, CDR2 ANQGSEA. The CDR3 extends over 16 amino acids. The CDR3 sequence is CSGADRASKGEQPQHF. In nucleotides, the CDR3 is TGCAGCGGGGCGGACAGGGCCTCAAAGGGGGAGCAGCCCCAGCATTTT.

The chain carries TRBV20-1 and TRBJ1-1; 7 nucleotides match TRBD1. This CDR3 has 16 amino acids. From germline, CDR1 is DFQATT and CDR2 SNEGSKA (reference sequence). After removal of 1 base from V and 2 bases from J, the junction contained 10 bases not matched to a gene. The CDR3 DNA reads as TGCAGTGCTAGAGGTGTACAGGGGAAAAGTAACACTGAAGCTTTCTTT. Its translation is CSARGVQGKSNTEAFF.

The rearrangement joins TRBV9 to TRBJ1-1, with unresolved D. V shed 3 bases and J shed 4 bases, with 19 bases lying between them. Germline V gives CDR1 SGDLS, CDR2 YYNGEE. The CDR3 loop spans 16 amino acids. The CDR3 sequence is CASSGWDRRGGTEAFF. CDR3 sequence (DNA): TGTGCCAGCAGCGGGTGGGATCGGCGTGGTGGCACTGAAGCTTTCTTT. Combining the CDR3 with reference TRBV9 and TRBJ1-1 gives the whole variable domain DSGVTQTPKHLITATGQRVTLRCSPRSGDLSVYWYQQSLDQGLQFLIQYYNGEERAKGNILERFSAQQFPDLHSELNLSSLELGDSALYFCASSGWDRRGGTEAFFGQGTRLTVV.

This clonotype was found a few times. The V gene is TRBV27, the J gene TRBJ1-6, with no clear D. The germline V gene has CDR1 MNHEY and CDR2 SMNVEV (reference sequence). The CDR3 runs to 16 residues. V lost 2 bases and J 6 bases, leaving 14 bases between the germline ends. CDR3 DNA: TGTGCCAGCAGTTTAGAGCGATTCTTCGCTAATTCACCCCTCCACTTT. Protein: CASSLERFFANSPLHF.